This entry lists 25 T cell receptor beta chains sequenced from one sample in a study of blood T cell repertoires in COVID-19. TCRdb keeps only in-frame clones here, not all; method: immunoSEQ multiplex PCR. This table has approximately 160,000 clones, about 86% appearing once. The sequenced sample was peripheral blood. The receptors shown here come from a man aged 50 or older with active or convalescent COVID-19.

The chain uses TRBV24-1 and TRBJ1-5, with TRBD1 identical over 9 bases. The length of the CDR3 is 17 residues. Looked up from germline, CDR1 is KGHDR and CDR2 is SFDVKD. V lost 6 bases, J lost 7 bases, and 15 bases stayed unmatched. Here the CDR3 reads CATSQGGRTGVRQPQHF. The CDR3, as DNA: TGTGCCACCAGTCAAGGAGGGAGGACAGGGGTAAGACAGCCCCAGCATTTT.

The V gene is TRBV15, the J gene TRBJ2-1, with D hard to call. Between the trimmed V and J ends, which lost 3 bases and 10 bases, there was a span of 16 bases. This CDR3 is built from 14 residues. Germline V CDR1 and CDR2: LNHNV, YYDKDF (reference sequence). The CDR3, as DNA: TGTGCCACCAGCAGCAGGTTACAGACCAGGGAGCAGTTCTTC. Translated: CATSSRLQTREQFF.

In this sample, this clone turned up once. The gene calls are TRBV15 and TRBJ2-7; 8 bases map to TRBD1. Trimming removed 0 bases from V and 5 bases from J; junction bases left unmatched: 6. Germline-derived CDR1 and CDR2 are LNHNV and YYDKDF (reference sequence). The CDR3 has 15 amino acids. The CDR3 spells CATSRDPRQGHEQYF. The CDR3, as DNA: TGTGCCACCAGCAGAGACCCCCGACAGGGGCACGAGCAGTACTTC.

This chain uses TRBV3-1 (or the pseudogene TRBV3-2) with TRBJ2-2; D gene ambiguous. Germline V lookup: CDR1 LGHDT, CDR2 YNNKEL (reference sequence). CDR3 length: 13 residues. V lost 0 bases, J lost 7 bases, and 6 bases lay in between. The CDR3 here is CASSQDRDGELFF. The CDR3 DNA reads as TGTGCCAGCAGCCAAGATCGAGACGGGGAGCTGTTTTTT.

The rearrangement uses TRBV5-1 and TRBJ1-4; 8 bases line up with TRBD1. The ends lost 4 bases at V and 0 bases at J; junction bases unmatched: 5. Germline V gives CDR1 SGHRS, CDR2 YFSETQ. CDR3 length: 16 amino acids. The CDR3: CASSGGTGATNEKLFF. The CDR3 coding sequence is TGCGCCAGCAGCGGAGGGACAGGAGCAACTAATGAAAAACTGTTTTTT. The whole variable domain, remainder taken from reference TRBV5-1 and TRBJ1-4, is KAGVTQTPRYLIKTRGQQVTLSCSPISGHRSVSWYQQTPGQGLQFLFEYFSETQRNKGNFPGRFSGRQFSNSRSEMNVSTLELGDSALYLCASSGGTGATNEKLFFGSGTQLSVL.

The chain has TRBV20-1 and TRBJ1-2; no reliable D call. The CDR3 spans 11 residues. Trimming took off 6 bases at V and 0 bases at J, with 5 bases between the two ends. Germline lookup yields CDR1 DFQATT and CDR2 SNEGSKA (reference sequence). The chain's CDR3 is CSAGANYGYTF. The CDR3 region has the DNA TGCAGTGCCGGGGCTAACTATGGCTACACCTTC.

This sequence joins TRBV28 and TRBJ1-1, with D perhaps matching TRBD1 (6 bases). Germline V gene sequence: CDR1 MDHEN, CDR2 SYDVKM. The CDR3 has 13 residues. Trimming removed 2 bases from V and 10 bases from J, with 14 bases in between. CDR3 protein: CASSLPETGRAFF. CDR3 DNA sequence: TGTGCCAGCAGTTTACCCGAGACAGGAAGAGCTTTCTTT.

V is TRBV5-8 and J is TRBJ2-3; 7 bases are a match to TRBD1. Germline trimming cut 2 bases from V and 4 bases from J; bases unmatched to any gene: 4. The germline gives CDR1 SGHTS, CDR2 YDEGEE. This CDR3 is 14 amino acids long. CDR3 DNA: TGTGCCAGCAGCTTTGGTCAGGGGGCAGATACGCAGTATTTT. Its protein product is CASSFGQGADTQYF.

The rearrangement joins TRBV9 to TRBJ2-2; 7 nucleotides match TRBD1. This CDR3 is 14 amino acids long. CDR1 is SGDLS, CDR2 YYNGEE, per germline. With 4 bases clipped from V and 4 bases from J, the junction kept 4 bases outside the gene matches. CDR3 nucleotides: TGTGCCAGCAGCAACCGGACAGGCACCGGGGAGCTGTTTTTT. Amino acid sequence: CASSNRTGTGELFF.

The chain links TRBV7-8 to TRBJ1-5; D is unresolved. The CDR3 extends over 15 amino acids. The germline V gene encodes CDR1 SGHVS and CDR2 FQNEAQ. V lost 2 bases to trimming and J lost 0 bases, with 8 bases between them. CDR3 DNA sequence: TGTGCCAGCAGCTTAAACAGCTATAGCAATCAGCCCCAGCATTTT. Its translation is CASSLNSYSNQPQHF.

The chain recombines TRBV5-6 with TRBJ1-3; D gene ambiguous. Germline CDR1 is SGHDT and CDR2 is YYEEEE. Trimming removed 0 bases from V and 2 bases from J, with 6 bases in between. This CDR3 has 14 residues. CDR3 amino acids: CASSLESAGNTIYF. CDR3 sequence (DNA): TGTGCCAGCAGCTTGGAGTCAGCTGGAAACACCATATATTTT.

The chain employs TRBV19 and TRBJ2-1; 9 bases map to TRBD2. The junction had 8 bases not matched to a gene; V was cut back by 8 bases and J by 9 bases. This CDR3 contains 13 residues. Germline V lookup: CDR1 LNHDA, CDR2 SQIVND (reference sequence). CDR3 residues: CASDFSGGGEQFF. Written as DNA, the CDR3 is TGTGCCAGTGACTTTAGCGGGGGCGGTGAGCAGTTCTTC.

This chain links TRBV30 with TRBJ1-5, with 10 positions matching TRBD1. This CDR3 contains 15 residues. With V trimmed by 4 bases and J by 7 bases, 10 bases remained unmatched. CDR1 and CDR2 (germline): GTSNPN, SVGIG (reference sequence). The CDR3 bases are TGTGCCTGGACGACCGGGACAGGGGCAAGACAGCCCCAGCATTTT. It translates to CAWTTGTGARQPQHF.

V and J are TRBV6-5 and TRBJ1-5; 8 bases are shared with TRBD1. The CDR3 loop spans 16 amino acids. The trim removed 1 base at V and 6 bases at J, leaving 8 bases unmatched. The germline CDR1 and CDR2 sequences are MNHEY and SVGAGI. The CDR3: CASSYFRQGRLQPQHF. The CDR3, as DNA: TGTGCCAGCAGTTACTTTAGACAGGGGCGGCTTCAGCCCCAGCATTTT.

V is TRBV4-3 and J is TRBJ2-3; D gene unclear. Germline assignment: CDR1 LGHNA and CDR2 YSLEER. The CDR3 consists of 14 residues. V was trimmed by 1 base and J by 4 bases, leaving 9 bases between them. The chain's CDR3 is CASSQGLSPDTQYF. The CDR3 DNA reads TGCGCCAGCAGCCAAGGTCTCTCCCCAGATACGCAGTATTTT.

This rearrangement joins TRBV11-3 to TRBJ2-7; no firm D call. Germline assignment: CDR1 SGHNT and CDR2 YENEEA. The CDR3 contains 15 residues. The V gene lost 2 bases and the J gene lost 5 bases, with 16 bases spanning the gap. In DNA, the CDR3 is TGTGCCAGCAGCTTAAGCCAAGTCATTATGGACGAGCAGTACTTC. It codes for CASSLSQVIMDEQYF.

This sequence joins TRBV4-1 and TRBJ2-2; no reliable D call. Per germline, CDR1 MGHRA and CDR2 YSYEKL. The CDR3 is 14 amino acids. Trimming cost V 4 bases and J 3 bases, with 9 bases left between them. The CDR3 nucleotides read TGCGCCAGCAGCCGGAACAGAGACACCGGGGAGCTGTTTTTT. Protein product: CASSRNRDTGELFF.

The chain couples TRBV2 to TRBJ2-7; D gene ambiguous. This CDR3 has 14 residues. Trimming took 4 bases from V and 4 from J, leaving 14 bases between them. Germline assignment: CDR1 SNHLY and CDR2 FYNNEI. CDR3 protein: CASSVVSTVYEQYF. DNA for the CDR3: TGTGCCAGCAGTGTGGTTAGTACAGTTTACGAGCAGTACTTC.

DNA for the CDR3: TGTGCCAGCAGCCAAGAGAGTCAAGCGGGGTACACAGATACGCAGTATTTT. As protein: CASSQESQAGYTDTQYF. The gene calls are TRBV3-1 (or the pseudogene TRBV3-2) and TRBJ2-3, with 7 bases lining up with TRBD2. In germline, CDR1 is LGHDT, CDR2 YNNKEL (reference sequence). The CDR3 has 17 amino acids. J lost 2 bases, V lost 0 bases, and 8 bases had no gene match.

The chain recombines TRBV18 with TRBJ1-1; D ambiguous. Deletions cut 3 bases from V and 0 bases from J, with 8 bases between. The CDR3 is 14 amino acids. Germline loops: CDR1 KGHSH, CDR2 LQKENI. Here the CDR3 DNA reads TGTGCCAGCTCACCCCCCGGGGTGAACACTGAAGCTTTCTTT. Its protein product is CASSPPGVNTEAFF.

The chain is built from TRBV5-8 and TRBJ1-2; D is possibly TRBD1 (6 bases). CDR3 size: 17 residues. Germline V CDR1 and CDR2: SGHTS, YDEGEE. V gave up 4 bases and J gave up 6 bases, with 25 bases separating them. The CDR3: CASSPLRGGGRMDGYTF. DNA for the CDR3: TGTGCCAGCAGCCCGCTAAGGGGGGGAGGACGAATGGATGGCTACACCTTC.

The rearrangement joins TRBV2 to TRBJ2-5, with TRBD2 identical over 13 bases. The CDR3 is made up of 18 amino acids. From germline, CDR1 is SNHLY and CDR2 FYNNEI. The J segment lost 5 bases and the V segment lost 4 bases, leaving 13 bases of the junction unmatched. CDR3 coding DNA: TGTGCCAGCAGTGGGGGGTCCGGGACTAGCGGGACGTGGGAGACCCAGTACTTC. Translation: CASSGGSGTSGTWETQYF. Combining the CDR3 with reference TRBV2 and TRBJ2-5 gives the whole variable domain EPEVTQTPSHQVTQMGQEVILRCVPISNHLYFYWYRQILGQKVEFLVSFYNNEISEKSEIFDDQFSVERPDGSNFTLKIRSTKLEDSAMYFCASSGGSGTSGTWETQYFGPGTRLLVL.

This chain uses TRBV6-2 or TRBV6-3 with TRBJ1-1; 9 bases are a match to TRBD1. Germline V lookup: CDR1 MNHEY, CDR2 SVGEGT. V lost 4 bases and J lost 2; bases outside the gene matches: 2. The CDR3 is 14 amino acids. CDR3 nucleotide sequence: TGTGCCAGCAGTTGGACAGGGGCTAACACTGAAGCTTTCTTT. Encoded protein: CASSWTGANTEAFF.

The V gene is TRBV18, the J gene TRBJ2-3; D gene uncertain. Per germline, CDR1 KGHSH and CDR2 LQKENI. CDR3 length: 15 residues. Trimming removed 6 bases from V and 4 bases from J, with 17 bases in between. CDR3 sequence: CASSPEAHLPDTQYF. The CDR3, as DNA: TGTGCCAGCTCCCCCGAGGCTCATCTCCCAGATACGCAGTATTTT.

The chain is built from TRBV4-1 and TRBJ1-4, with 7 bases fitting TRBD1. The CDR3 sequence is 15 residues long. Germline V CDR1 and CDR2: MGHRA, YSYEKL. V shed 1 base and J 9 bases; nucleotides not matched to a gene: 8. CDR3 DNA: TGCGCCAGCAGCCAAGCTGGCGGACAGGCGCAAAAACTGTTTTTT. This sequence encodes CASSQAGGQAQKLFF.